This entry is about one T cell receptor (beta chain). This sample is part of a study of T-cell reconstitution after alpha-beta-depleted transplantation in children. Molecular barcoding with unique molecular identifiers was used for the TCRbeta library. TCRdb analysed the PCR reads with MiXCR anew, one entry per CDR3 protein. The sample shows about 610,000 distinct CDR3 sequences, roughly a tenth of them seen only once. The TCR originated in a human donor who donated a stem cell graft to a child with acute myeloid leukemia. The sample consisted of PBMCs from the stem cell graft donor, taken from the stem cell graft.

CDR3 loop: CASSSRGGDTEAFF. CDR3 nucleotides: TGTGCCAGCAGCTCCAGGGGGGGGGACACTGAAGCTTTCTTT. The chain is built from TRBV7-3 and TRBJ1-1, with 7 bases matching TRBD1. Germline values: CDR1 SGHTA, CDR2 FQGTGA. V shed 4 bases and J 3 bases; nucleotides not matched to a gene: 5. The CDR3 extends over 14 amino acids.